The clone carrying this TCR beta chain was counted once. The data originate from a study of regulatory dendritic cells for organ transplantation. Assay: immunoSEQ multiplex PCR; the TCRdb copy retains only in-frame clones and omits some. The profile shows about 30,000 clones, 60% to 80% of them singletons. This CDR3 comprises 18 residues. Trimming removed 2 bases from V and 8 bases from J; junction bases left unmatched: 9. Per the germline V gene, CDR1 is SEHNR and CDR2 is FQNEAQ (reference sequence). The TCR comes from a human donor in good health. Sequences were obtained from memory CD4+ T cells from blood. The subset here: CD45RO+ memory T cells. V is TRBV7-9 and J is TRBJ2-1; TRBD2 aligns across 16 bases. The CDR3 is CASSLSSWGLAGGHEQFF. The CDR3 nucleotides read TGTGCCAGCAGCTTATCAAGCTGGGGACTAGCGGGAGGGCATGAGCAGTTCTTC.